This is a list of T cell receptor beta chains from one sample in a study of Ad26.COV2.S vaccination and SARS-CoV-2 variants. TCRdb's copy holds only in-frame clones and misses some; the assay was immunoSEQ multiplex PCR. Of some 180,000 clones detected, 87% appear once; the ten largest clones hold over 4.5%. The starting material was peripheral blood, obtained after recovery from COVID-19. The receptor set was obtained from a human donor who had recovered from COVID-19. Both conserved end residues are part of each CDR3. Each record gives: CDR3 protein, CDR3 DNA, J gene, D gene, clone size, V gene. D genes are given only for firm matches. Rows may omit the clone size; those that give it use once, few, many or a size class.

cdr3_aa: CASSYLQGAGQPQHF
cdr3_nt: TGTGCCAGCAGTTACCTACAGGGGGCAGGACAGCCCCAGCATTTT
j_call: TRBJ1-5
d_call: TRBD1
clone_size: .
v_call: TRBV6-2/TRBV6-3

cdr3_aa: CASTGTDTYEQYF
cdr3_nt: TGTGCCAGCACAGGGACTGATACCTACGAGCAGTACTTC
j_call: TRBJ2-7
d_call: .
clone_size: once
v_call: TRBV25-1

cdr3_aa: CASSLAGGPSGTDTQYF
cdr3_nt: TGTGCCAGCAGTTTAGCGGGAGGGCCTTCGGGCACAGATACGCAGTATTTT
j_call: TRBJ2-3
d_call: TRBD2
clone_size: .
v_call: TRBV27

cdr3_aa: CASSRDRQYGYTF
cdr3_nt: TGTGCCAGCAGCCGGGACAGGCAATATGGCTACACCTTC
j_call: TRBJ1-2
d_call: TRBD1
clone_size: .
v_call: TRBV6-6

cdr3_aa: CASNPFGVLSMIYF
cdr3_nt: TGTGCCAGCAATCCTTTCGGGGTCCTTTCTATGATTTACTTC
j_call: TRBJ2-5
d_call: .
clone_size: .
v_call: TRBV6-6

cdr3_aa: CASSGGEPQHF
cdr3_nt: TGTGCCAGCAGCGGGGGCGAGCCCCAGCATTTT
j_call: TRBJ1-5
d_call: .
clone_size: .
v_call: TRBV2

cdr3_aa: CATSDSGVGQLNTEAFF
cdr3_nt: TGTGCCACCAGTGACAGCGGGGTCGGGCAGTTGAACACTGAAGCTTTCTTT
j_call: TRBJ1-1
d_call: .
clone_size: .
v_call: TRBV24-1

cdr3_aa: CASSYPGRVREKLFF
cdr3_nt: TGTGCCAGCAGTTACCCCGGCAGGGTCCGGGAAAAACTGTTTTTT
j_call: TRBJ1-4
d_call: .
clone_size: .
v_call: TRBV6-2/TRBV6-3

cdr3_aa: CASSSGQGVNQPQHF
cdr3_nt: TGTGCCAGCAGCTCCGGACAGGGGGTAAATCAGCCCCAGCATTTT
j_call: TRBJ1-5
d_call: TRBD1
clone_size: .
v_call: TRBV5-4

cdr3_aa: CASSYLQGTGEQYF
cdr3_nt: TGTGCCAGCAGTTACTTACAGGGAACGGGGGAGCAGTACTTC
j_call: TRBJ2-7
d_call: .
clone_size: .
v_call: TRBV6-5

cdr3_aa: CASSLTRTETQYF
cdr3_nt: TGTGCCAGCAGCCTAACTAGAACAGAGACCCAGTACTTC
j_call: TRBJ2-5
d_call: .
clone_size: .
v_call: TRBV6-5

cdr3_aa: CARRGGSDNSPLHF
cdr3_nt: TGTGCCAGGCGTGGGGGGTCGGATAATTCACCCCTCCACTTT
j_call: TRBJ1-6
d_call: .
clone_size: .
v_call: TRBV2

cdr3_aa: CASSRTPGGGNYGYTF
cdr3_nt: TGTGCCAGCAGCCGTACTCCAGGGGGCGGAAACTATGGCTACACCTTC
j_call: TRBJ1-2
d_call: TRBD1
clone_size: .
v_call: TRBV13

cdr3_aa: CASSLTGTVISNQPQHF
cdr3_nt: TGTGCCAGCAGCTTAACTGGGACTGTTATTAGCAATCAGCCCCAGCATTTT
j_call: TRBJ1-5
d_call: .
clone_size: .
v_call: TRBV7-9

cdr3_aa: CASSSRVLNEKLFF
cdr3_nt: TGTGCCAGCAGCTCCCGGGTCTTGAATGAAAAACTGTTTTTT
j_call: TRBJ1-4
d_call: .
clone_size: .
v_call: TRBV7-8

cdr3_aa: CASSRSYGYTF
cdr3_nt: TGTGCCAGCAGCCGTTCGTATGGCTACACCTTC
j_call: TRBJ1-2
d_call: .
clone_size: .
v_call: TRBV12-3/TRBV12-4

cdr3_aa: CASSPGRAEAFF
cdr3_nt: TGTGCCAGCAGCCCCGGAAGGGCTGAAGCTTTCTTT
j_call: TRBJ1-1
d_call: .
clone_size: .
v_call: TRBV7-9

cdr3_aa: CATSRDQGTSGREKADTQYF
cdr3_nt: TGTGCCACCAGCAGAGATCAGGGGACTAGCGGGAGAGAAAAAGCAGATACGCAGTATTTT
j_call: TRBJ2-3
d_call: TRBD2
clone_size: .
v_call: TRBV15

cdr3_aa: CASSVGDTEAFF
cdr3_nt: TGTGCCAGCAGCGTAGGGGACACTGAAGCTTTCTTT
j_call: TRBJ1-1
d_call: .
clone_size: .
v_call: TRBV9

cdr3_aa: CASSLMTGELFF
cdr3_nt: TGTGCCAGCAGCTTAATGACCGGGGAGCTGTTTTTT
j_call: TRBJ2-2
d_call: .
clone_size: .
v_call: TRBV11-3

cdr3_aa: CASSQERDLYEQYF
cdr3_nt: TGCGCCAGCAGCCAGGAGCGGGACCTATACGAGCAGTACTTC
j_call: TRBJ2-7
d_call: TRBD2
clone_size: .
v_call: TRBV5-1

cdr3_aa: CASSQSGGENTEAFF
cdr3_nt: TGTGCCAGCTCACAAAGTGGGGGAGAGAACACTGAAGCTTTCTTT
j_call: TRBJ1-1
d_call: .
clone_size: .
v_call: TRBV18

cdr3_aa: CASSQGKPYNEQFF
cdr3_nt: TGTGCCAGCAGCCAAGGGAAACCCTACAATGAGCAGTTCTTC
j_call: TRBJ2-1
d_call: .
clone_size: once
v_call: TRBV3-1/TRBV3-2

cdr3_aa: CATSRKNTGELFF
cdr3_nt: TGTGCCACCAGCAGAAAGAACACCGGGGAGCTGTTTTTT
j_call: TRBJ2-2
d_call: .
clone_size: .
v_call: TRBV15

cdr3_aa: CATSRDRRSREQYF
cdr3_nt: TGTGCCACCAGCAGAGATCGACGAAGTCGGGAGCAGTACTTC
j_call: TRBJ2-7
d_call: .
clone_size: .
v_call: TRBV15

cdr3_aa: CATRGSGGAEEQFF
cdr3_nt: TGTGCCACCCGGGGGAGCGGGGGGGCCGAAGAGCAGTTCTTC
j_call: TRBJ2-1
d_call: TRBD2
clone_size: .
v_call: TRBV7-8

cdr3_aa: CASSPGLAGVSEQYF
cdr3_nt: TGTGCCAGCAGTCCCGGACTAGCGGGAGTGAGCGAGCAGTACTTC
j_call: TRBJ2-7
d_call: TRBD2
clone_size: once
v_call: TRBV3-1/TRBV3-2